This T cell receptor (beta chain) came from a study of cytomegalovirus exposure and HLA in healthy donors. This CDR3 has 12 amino acids. The V gene's germline CDR1 is MNHNY and CDR2 SVGAGI (reference sequence). V was clipped by 5 bases and J by 5 bases, with 9 bases between them. Primers included in the PCR were 60 Vbeta and 13 Jbeta primers. Sequencing was performed with immunoSEQ multiplex PCR; in TCRdb, only in-frame clones are kept and a portion is missing. The table includes about 64,000 clones, roughly 68% detected once. This TCR was recovered from a woman between 45 and 65 years old in good health and CMV-seronegative. Source material: PBMCs. This chain connects TRBV6-6 to TRBJ1-1; the D is unclear. As DNA, the CDR3 is TGTGCCAGCAGTCCCGGGGAAACTGAAGCTTTCTTT. Its protein product is CASSPGETEAFF.